This T cell receptor (beta chain) was recorded in a study of blood T cell repertoires in COVID-19. The CDR3 spans 14 residues. The ends lost 4 bases at V and 9 bases at J; junction bases unmatched: 8. The germline V gene encodes CDR1 SGHRS and CDR2 YFSETQ. Produced via immunoSEQ multiplex PCR; TCRdb's table is partial and in-frame only. The data hold under 150,000 clones, with 86% observed a single time. Specimen: PBMCs or T cells enriched from blood (not recorded which). The chain employs TRBV5-1 and TRBJ2-1; TRBD1 matches at 9 bases. The TCR comes from a woman in her fifties or sixties who had recovered from COVID-19. The CDR3 DNA follows: TGCGCCAGCAGCCCCGGGACAGGGTCAAGTGAGCAGTTCTTC. It yields the protein CASSPGTGSSEQFF.